This T cell receptor (beta chain) was captured by sequencing in a study of blood T cell repertoires in COVID-19. The Seattle patients joined while their infection was active and were tracked longitudinally afterward. The assay was immunoSEQ multiplex PCR, and TCRdb's table has in-frame clones only and misses some. The table lists over 150,000 clones, over 80% of them singletons, with 5.5% to 8% in the top ten. There are 15 residues in the CDR3. Trimming removed 0 bases from V and 4 bases from J; junction bases left unmatched: 5. Germline lookup yields CDR1 SQVTM and CDR2 ANQGSEA. The gene calls are TRBV29-1 and TRBJ2-3; 9 nucleotides line up with TRBD1. The TCR sequence derives from a middle-aged woman with COVID-19, enrolled during active disease. Specimen: peripheral blood. CDR3 residues: CSVEDMRTGADTQYF. The CDR3 nucleotides are TGCAGCGTTGAAGATATGCGGACAGGGGCAGATACGCAGTATTTT.